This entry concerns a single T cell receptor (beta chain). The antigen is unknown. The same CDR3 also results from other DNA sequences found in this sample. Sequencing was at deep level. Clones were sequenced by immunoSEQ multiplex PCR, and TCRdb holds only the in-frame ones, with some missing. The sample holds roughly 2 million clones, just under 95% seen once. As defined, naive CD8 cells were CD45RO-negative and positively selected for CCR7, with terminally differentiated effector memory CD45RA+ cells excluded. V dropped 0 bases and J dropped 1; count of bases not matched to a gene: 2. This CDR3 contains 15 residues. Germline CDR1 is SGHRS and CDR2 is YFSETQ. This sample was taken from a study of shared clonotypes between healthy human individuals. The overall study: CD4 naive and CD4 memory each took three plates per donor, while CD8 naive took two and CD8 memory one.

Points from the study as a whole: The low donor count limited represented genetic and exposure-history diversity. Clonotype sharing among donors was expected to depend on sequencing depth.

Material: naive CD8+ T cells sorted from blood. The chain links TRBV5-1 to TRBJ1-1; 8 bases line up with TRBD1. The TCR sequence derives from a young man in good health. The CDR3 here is CASSLGQGRNTEAFF. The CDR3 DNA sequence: TGCGCCAGCAGCTTGGGACAGGGGCGGAACACTGAAGCTTTCTTT.